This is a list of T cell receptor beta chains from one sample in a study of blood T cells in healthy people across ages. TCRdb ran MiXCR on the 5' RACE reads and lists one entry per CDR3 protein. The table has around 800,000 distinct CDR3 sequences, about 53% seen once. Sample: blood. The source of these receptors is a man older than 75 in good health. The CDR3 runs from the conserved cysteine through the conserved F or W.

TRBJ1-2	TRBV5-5	CASSLAWKGADYGYTF
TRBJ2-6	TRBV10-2	CASSDWSGANVLTF
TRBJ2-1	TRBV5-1	CASQQGPTNYNEQFF
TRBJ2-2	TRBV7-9	CASSHPEGWPGELFF
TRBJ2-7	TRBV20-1	CSADSTKNEQYF
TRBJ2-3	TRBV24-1	CATSDPRTDANTDTQYF
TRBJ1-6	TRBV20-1	CSARLISGTVNSPLHF
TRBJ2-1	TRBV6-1	CASSWGLAGGSEQFF
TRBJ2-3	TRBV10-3	CAIGPGTSGSGRDAYF
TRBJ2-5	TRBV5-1	CASRLDVGRQETQYF
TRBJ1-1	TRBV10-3	CAISESGQGRDTEAFF
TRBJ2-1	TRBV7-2	CASSPPGQGDRNEQFF
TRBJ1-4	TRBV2	CASTDNEKLFF
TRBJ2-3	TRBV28	CASSPGGGRYAYF
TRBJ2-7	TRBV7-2	CASSKRSAYEQYF
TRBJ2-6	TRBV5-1	CASSRGPSSGANVLTF
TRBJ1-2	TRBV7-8	CASSLGVVDGYTF
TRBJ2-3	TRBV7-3	CASSPRGRGDTRYF
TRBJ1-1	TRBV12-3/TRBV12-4	CASSLRGAGNTEAFF
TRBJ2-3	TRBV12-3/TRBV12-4	CASSLWVSGNADTQYF
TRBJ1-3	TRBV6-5	CASASGAHGTIYF
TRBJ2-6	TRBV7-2	CASSRRGTGANVLTF
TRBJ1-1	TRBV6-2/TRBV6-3	CASSSSGARGSHNTEAFF
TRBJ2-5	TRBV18	CASSTYSQETQYF
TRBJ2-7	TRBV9	CASSPDYYRKQYF
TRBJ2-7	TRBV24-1	CATSEAGGAYEQYF
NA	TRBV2	CASSEWASGTYEQYF
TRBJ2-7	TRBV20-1	CSARDPQGLAAHEQYF
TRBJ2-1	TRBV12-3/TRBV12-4	CASSLLATEQFF
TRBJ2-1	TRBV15	CATSGRGTYNEQFF
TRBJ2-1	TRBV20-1	CSAVLPGLADNEQFF
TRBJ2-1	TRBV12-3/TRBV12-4	CASSLVGGSPGEQFF
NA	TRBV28	CASSPTGQGVGTQYF
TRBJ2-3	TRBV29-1	CSVVGRTGTDTQYF
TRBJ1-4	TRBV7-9	CASSPPVGRANEKLFF
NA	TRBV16	CASSQSPGDYEQYF